Each of the 18 T cell receptor beta chains below was sequenced from the same sample in a study of blood T cell repertoires in COVID-19. Only in-frame clones appear in the TCRdb table, and some are missing; sequencing was by immunoSEQ multiplex PCR. The sample yields 100,000 to 150,000 clones, around 80% seen once. Sequences were obtained from PBMCs or T cells enriched from blood (not recorded which). Receptors originate from a man aged 40-55 years with acute COVID-19.

The table lists this clone with a few counts. The V and J genes are TRBV19 and TRBJ1-6; 10 bases are a match to TRBD1. Germline assignment: CDR1 LNHDA and CDR2 SQIVND (reference sequence). The CDR3 consists of 14 residues. With V trimmed by 5 bases and J by 14 bases, 9 bases remained unmatched. CDR3 nucleotides: TGTGCCAGTAGTGCGACCGGGACAGGGGCCACCCTCCACTTT. Protein: CASSATGTGATLHF.

This chain connects TRBV29-1 to TRBJ2-3; 13 bases are shared with TRBD2. Trimming at V came to 6 bases and at J to 4 bases, leaving 7 bases not matched to a gene. Germline CDR1 SQVTM, CDR2 ANQGSEA. The CDR3 contains 15 residues. CDR3 amino acids: CSVTRTSGSADTQYF. The CDR3 DNA reads TGCAGCGTGACACGGACTAGCGGGAGCGCAGATACGCAGTATTTT.

DNA for the CDR3: TGTGCCAGCAGTTTTCCTGACAGGGGAGGCGAGCAGTACTTC. Translated, it gives CASSFPDRGGEQYF. The chain employs TRBV27 and TRBJ2-7; the match to TRBD1 covers 8 bases. There are 14 residues in the CDR3. Looked up from germline, CDR1 is MNHEY and CDR2 is SMNVEV (reference sequence). Trimming cost V 3 bases and J 6 bases; bases outside gene matches: 7.

Turning to this clone: Other DNA sequences in the same sample also yield this CDR3. The chain is built from TRBV12-3 or TRBV12-4 and TRBJ2-7; D remains unclear. Trimming left V 3 bases short and J 3 bases short, with 3 bases between. The CDR3 runs to 11 residues. The CDR3 reads CASSFLYEQYF. DNA for the CDR3: TGTGCCAGCAGTTTCCTCTACGAGCAGTACTTC.

This chain joins TRBV6-4 and TRBJ1-2; 7 bases align to TRBD1. Germline CDR1 is MRHNA and CDR2 is SNTAGT. This CDR3 is 13 amino acids long. The V gene end was trimmed by 6 bases and the J gene end by 7 bases; junction bases not matched to a gene: 8. The CDR3 DNA reads TGTGCCAGCAGGCCCGACAGGGCGGGTGGCTACACCTTC. Translation: CASRPDRAGGYTF.

This chain connects TRBV18 to TRBJ2-7; possible D gene TRBD1, 5 bases. V was shortened by 3 bases and J by 6 bases, with 18 bases between the two germline ends. This CDR3 has 15 amino acids. From germline, CDR1 is KGHSH and CDR2 LQKENI. The CDR3 reads CASSPEQASQGEQYF. CDR3 DNA sequence: TGTGCCAGCTCACCCGAACAAGCCTCCCAGGGCGAGCAGTACTTC.

This clone was found a few times. The chain has TRBV20-1 and TRBJ2-2; 7 bases are a match to TRBD2. Germline values: CDR1 DFQATT, CDR2 SNEGSKA (reference sequence). The CDR3 sequence is 14 residues long. Losses at the gene ends were 3 bases for V and 2 bases for J; bases not matched to a gene: 3. DNA for the CDR3: TGCAGTGCTAGTCCAGCGGGAAACACCGGGGAGCTGTTTTTT. This gives the protein CSASPAGNTGELFF.

The rearrangement links TRBV2 to TRBJ2-1; D gene uncertain. The V gene's germline CDR1 is SNHLY and CDR2 FYNNEI. Trimming pared 8 bases from V and 6 bases from J, leaving 8 bases between. The CDR3 spans 11 residues. The CDR3 DNA is TGTGCCAGCGGCCCCCTCAATGAGCAGTTCTTC. This encodes CASGPLNEQFF. The complete variable domain, with remaining parts taken from reference TRBV2 and TRBJ2-1, reads EPEVTQTPSHQVTQMGQEVILRCVPISNHLYFYWYRQILGQKVEFLVSFYNNEISEKSEIFDDQFSVERPDGSNFTLKIRSTKLEDSAMYFCASGPLNEQFFGPGTRLTVL.

The chain recombines TRBV7-2 with TRBJ2-2; possible D gene TRBD1, 5 bases. This CDR3 region has 13 residues. Trimming left V 2 bases short and J 7 bases short, with 8 bases between. Per the germline V gene, CDR1 is SGHTA and CDR2 is FQGNSA. CDR3 in amino acids: CASSLPQGGELFF. The CDR3 nucleotides are TGTGCCAGCAGCTTACCCCAGGGCGGGGAGCTGTTTTTT. The whole variable domain, filled in from reference TRBV7-2 and TRBJ2-2, reads GAGVSQSPSNKVTEKGKDVELRCDPISGHTALYWYRQSLGQGLEFLIYFQGNSAPDKSGLPSDRFSAERTGGSVSTLTIQRTQQEDSAVYLCASSLPQGGELFFGEGSRLTVL.

The V gene is TRBV6-5, the J gene TRBJ1-2, with D unclear. This CDR3 has 13 residues. The germline V and J ends were trimmed by 6 bases and 0 bases, with 8 bases remaining between them. Germline lookup yields CDR1 MNHEY and CDR2 SVGAGI. CDR3 protein: CASRHLTNYGYTF. Written as DNA, the CDR3 is TGTGCCAGCAGACACCTCACTAACTATGGCTACACCTTC.

This chain uses TRBV19 with TRBJ1-5; D gene uncertain. The germline V gene encodes CDR1 LNHDA and CDR2 SQIVND (reference sequence). The germline V and J ends were trimmed by 1 base and 7 bases, with 11 bases remaining between them. The CDR3 loop spans 14 amino acids. The CDR3 spells CASSIAGSGQPQHF. DNA for the CDR3: TGTGCCAGTAGTATAGCGGGGTCGGGACAGCCCCAGCATTTT.

The chain joins TRBV6-5 to TRBJ1-5; 8 bases are shared with TRBD1. Trimming took 1 base from V and 0 from J; bases not matched to a gene: 2. The CDR3 runs 16 residues. Per the germline V gene, CDR1 is MNHEY and CDR2 is SVGAGI. The DNA for the CDR3 is TGTGCCAGCAGTTACTGGACAGGGAGTAGCAATCAGCCCCAGCATTTT. Its protein is CASSYWTGSSNQPQHF.

The J gene is TRBJ2-3, the V gene TRBV21-1; the D call of TRBD2 is as the table states it, not checked on the DNA. TRBV21-1 is listed as a pseudogene. This CDR3 is 13 amino acids long. The CDR3 nucleotides are TGTGCCAGCAGCAAAGAAGGGAGGGATACGCAGTATTTT. Translating it yields CASSKEGRDTQYF.

The V call is TRBV28, the J call TRBJ1-4; possibly TRBD1 for D (6 bases). V was pared by 6 bases and J by 2 bases, with 13 bases between. The CDR3 runs 15 residues. Germline V CDR1 and CDR2: MDHEN, SYDVKM. The CDR3 is CASRARGATNEKLFF. The CDR3 nucleotides read TGTGCCAGCAGAGCCCGGGGGGCCACTAATGAAAAACTGTTTTTT.

V is TRBV11-2 and J is TRBJ1-1; perhaps TRBD1 as D (5 bases). Between the trimmed V and J ends, which lost 3 bases and 2 bases, there was a span of 7 bases. The CDR3 totals 13 residues. In germline, CDR1 is SGHAT, CDR2 FQNNGV. The CDR3 loop reads CASSFGGNTEAFF. CDR3 coding DNA: TGTGCCAGCAGCTTCGGGGGAAACACTGAAGCTTTCTTT.

The chain joins TRBV19 to TRBJ2-1; D is possibly TRBD2 (5 bases). V was clipped by 4 bases and J by 2 bases, with 18 bases between them. The V gene's germline CDR1 is LNHDA and CDR2 SQIVND (reference sequence). This CDR3 is 17 amino acids long. CDR3 nucleotides: TGTGCCAGTAGTACCTCGTTGGGCCGGGGAACCTACAATGAGCAGTTCTTC. Its translation: CASSTSLGRGTYNEQFF. The entire variable domain, with the rest obtained from reference TRBV19 and TRBJ2-1, is as follows: DGGITQSPKYLFRKEGQNVTLSCEQNLNHDAMYWYRQDPGQGLRLIYYSQIVNDFQKGDIAEGYSVSREKKESFPLTVTSAQKNPTAFYLCASSTSLGRGTYNEQFFGPGTRLTVL.

The chain couples TRBV28 to TRBJ1-5; no reliable D call. V lost 6 bases to trimming and J lost 7 bases, with 19 bases between them. Germline V gene sequence: CDR1 MDHEN, CDR2 SYDVKM. This CDR3 region has 15 residues. CDR3 nucleotides: TGTGCCAGCAGCCTTATCACTCCGGAGGGCCAGCCCCAGCATTTT. Translation gives CASSLITPEGQPQHF.

This clone came up once. This chain joins TRBV2 and TRBJ1-5; D may be TRBD1 (6 bases). V dropped 6 bases and J dropped 4 bases, with 16 bases sitting between them. The CDR3 loop spans 15 amino acids. Germline lookup yields CDR1 SNHLY and CDR2 FYNNEI. CDR3 region: CASREQGLHNQPQHF. The CDR3, as DNA: TGTGCCAGCAGAGAACAGGGTTTGCATAATCAGCCCCAGCATTTT.